This T cell receptor beta chain was sequenced for a study of identical twins. The study, taken as a whole, reports: Insertions ran lower in abundant cord blood beta clonotypes, though not in memory repertoires.

Germline V lookup: CDR1 KGHDR, CDR2 SFDVKD. This CDR3 has 13 residues. With 7 bases clipped from V and 7 bases from J, the junction kept 6 bases outside the gene matches. In regard to this clonotype: Its antigen remains unknown.

TCRdb reprocessed the 5' RACE reads via MiXCR and lists one record per CDR3 protein. The table has roughly 250,000 distinct CDR3 sequences, around 7.6% seen once. These same records also appear under a second study, on yellow fever vaccine responses in identical twins.

The sequence was obtained from a young woman in good health. Source material: CD8+ T cells sorted from blood. This sequence joins TRBV24-1 and TRBJ1-5, with TRBD1 identical over 7 bases. The CDR3 DNA sequence: TGTGCCACCAGCCCCGCAGGGGGGCAGCCCCAGCATTTT. Protein product: CATSPAGGQPQHF.